This T cell receptor beta chain was captured in a study of shared clonotypes between healthy human individuals. Overall study: CD4 naive cells filled three plates per donor, CD4 memory three, CD8 naive two and CD8 memory one. Whole-study results and caveats: Represented diversity (both genetic and exposure-history) was limited by the small number of donors. Despite large depth, rarefaction showed incomplete sorted-subset sequencing.

Deletions cut 6 bases from V and 3 bases from J, with 18 bases between. There are 16 residues in the CDR3. Germline V CDR1 and CDR2: MDHEN, SYDVKM. Replicate sorted-subset PCRs were loaded with roughly 200 ng DNA, 30,000 to 35,000 T cell genomes. Clones were sequenced by immunoSEQ multiplex PCR, and TCRdb holds only the in-frame ones, with some missing. The repertoire holds some 600,000 clones, with 95% to 97% as singletons. Naive CD8 cells were CD45RO-negative, positively selected for CCR7, excluding terminally differentiated effector memory CD45RA+ cells. Concerning this clone: What it recognizes is unknown.

This receptor was identified in a woman between 25 and 40 years old in good health. Sequencing was performed on naive CD8+ T cells sorted from blood. The chain combines TRBV28 with TRBJ1-5; perhaps TRBD1 as D (6 bases). DNA for the CDR3: TGTGCCAGCAGCAAATCGCCCCGGACAGACAATCAGCCCCAGCATTTT. Its protein product is CASSKSPRTDNQPQHF. The full variable domain, rest sourced from reference TRBV28 and TRBJ1-5, is DVKVTQSSRYLVKRTGEKVFLECVQDMDHENMFWYRQDPGLGLRLIYFSYDVKMKEKGDIPEGYSVSREKKERFSLILESASTNQTSMYLCASSKSPRTDNQPQHFGDGTRLSIL.